A selection of T cell receptor beta chains follows, all from one sample in a study of technical replicates of blood from a handful of donors. Sequencing used immunoSEQ multiplex PCR; TCRdb keeps in-frame clones, though not all of them. The table shows around 65,000 clones, with roughly 88% occurring only once. Sequencing input: PBMCs. These receptors were obtained from a human donor in good health. Some clones in this sample may be carry-over from other donors' samples. Both conserved end residues are part of each CDR3. The order of the fields is CDR3 length, J gene, V gene, D gene, clone size, CDR3 DNA, CDR3 protein. D genes are given only for firm matches. Size values are once, few and many counts, or a class for expanded clones, and some rows have none.

length: 14
J: TRBJ2-7
V: TRBV4-3
D: NA
size: NA
DNA: TGCGCCAGCAGCCAAGAGATGGGGTCGGGAACCTTCCACTTC
CDR3: CASSQEMGSGTFHF

length: 10
J: TRBJ1-4
V: TRBV2
D: NA
size: NA
DNA: TGTGCCAGCAGTGACGTAGAACTGTTTTTT
CDR3: CASSDVELFF

length: 14
J: TRBJ1-2
V: TRBV7-2
D: TRBD1
size: NA
DNA: TGTGCCAGCAGCTTTGGACAGGGGCCTTATGGCTACACCTTC
CDR3: CASSFGQGPYGYTF

length: 16
J: TRBJ2-4
V: TRBV6-5
D: NA
size: NA
DNA: TGTGCCAGCAGTTACTCCCTAGCGAGAGCCAAAAACATTCAGTACTTC
CDR3: CASSYSLARAKNIQYF

length: 14
J: TRBJ2-7
V: TRBV7-2
D: NA
size: NA
DNA: TGTGCCAGCAGCTTAGGGCTTCTCCTCTACGAGCAGTACTTC
CDR3: CASSLGLLLYEQYF

length: 15
J: TRBJ2-7
V: TRBV7-8
D: NA
size: NA
DNA: TGTGCCAGCAGCGCACGAGGGCTCCTTTCTTCCGAGCAGTACTTC
CDR3: CASSARGLLSSEQYF

length: 13
J: TRBJ2-5
V: TRBV5-1
D: NA
size: NA
DNA: TGCGCCAGCAGCTTTGGGGGGGCACAGACCCAGTACTTC
CDR3: CASSFGGAQTQYF

length: 12
J: TRBJ2-1
V: TRBV30
D: NA
size: NA
DNA: TGTGCCTGGAGTGTACCCAGCGATGAGCAGTTCTTC
CDR3: CAWSVPSDEQFF

length: 16
J: TRBJ2-7
V: TRBV6-5
D: TRBD2
size: NA
DNA: TGTGCCAGCAGTTACCCGACTAGCGGGGGTTCCTACGAGCAGTACTTC
CDR3: CASSYPTSGGSYEQYF

length: 15
J: TRBJ2-7
V: TRBV5-4
D: TRBD2
size: NA
DNA: TGTGCCAGCAGCCCCTCAGCGGGGGTCCCCTACGAGCAGTACTTC
CDR3: CASSPSAGVPYEQYF

length: 17
J: TRBJ2-6
V: TRBV2
D: TRBD2
size: NA
DNA: TGTGCCAGCAGTGGAGGGTCGGGGGGGACTGGGGCCAACGTCCTGACTTTC
CDR3: CASSGGSGGTGANVLTF

length: 15
J: TRBJ1-2
V: TRBV13
D: NA
size: NA
DNA: TGTGCCAGCAGCTCCGGCTCAGGGGTTAACTATGGCTACACCTTC
CDR3: CASSSGSGVNYGYTF

length: 14
J: TRBJ2-7
V: TRBV19
D: TRBD1
size: NA
DNA: TGTGCCAGTAGTACCGGACAGGGGGCCTACGAGCAGTACTTC
CDR3: CASSTGQGAYEQYF

length: 13
J: TRBJ1-2
V: TRBV29-1
D: TRBD1
size: once
DNA: TGCAGCGCGTGGACAGGGGGGGACTATGGCTACACCTTC
CDR3: CSAWTGGDYGYTF

length: 14
J: TRBJ2-3
V: TRBV7-2
D: TRBD2
size: NA
DNA: TGTGCCAGCAGCACCCGGGGGGTCGTAGATACGCAGTATTTT
CDR3: CASSTRGVVDTQYF

length: 14
J: TRBJ2-1
V: TRBV12-5
D: NA
size: NA
DNA: TGTGCTAGTGGACGTTATCTGACAGGCGGTGAGCAGTTCTTC
CDR3: CASGRYLTGGEQFF

length: 15
J: TRBJ2-7
V: TRBV11-1
D: TRBD1
size: NA
DNA: TGTGCCAGCAGCCCTAGTTGGGACAGAACCTACGAGCAGTACTTC
CDR3: CASSPSWDRTYEQYF

length: 15
J: TRBJ1-2
V: TRBV12-5
D: NA
size: NA
DNA: TGTGCTAGTGGTTTTGATCAGGGTGTAGTGGGTGGCTACACCTTC
CDR3: CASGFDQGVVGGYTF

length: 14
J: TRBJ1-4
V: TRBV13
D: TRBD1
size: NA
DNA: TGTGCCAGCAGCACCGGGACAGGGAATGAAAAACTGTTTTTT
CDR3: CASSTGTGNEKLFF

length: 14
J: TRBJ1-3
V: TRBV7-8
D: NA
size: NA
DNA: TGTGCCAGCAGCCCCCGCGGCTCTGGAAACACCATATATTTT
CDR3: CASSPRGSGNTIYF

length: 16
J: TRBJ2-4
V: TRBV5-5
D: NA
size: NA
DNA: TGTGCCAGCAGCTTGGATCTAGCGTCGGCCAAAAACATTCAGTACTTC
CDR3: CASSLDLASAKNIQYF

length: 15
J: TRBJ2-1
V: TRBV7-6
D: TRBD2
size: NA
DNA: TGTGCCAGCAGCCTAACTAGCGGGGGGGACAATGAGCAGTTCTTC
CDR3: CASSLTSGGDNEQFF

length: 16
J: TRBJ2-6
V: TRBV14
D: NA
size: NA
DNA: TGTGCCAGCAGCCGAGGAACAGGGTCAGGGGCCAACGTCCTGACTTTC
CDR3: CASSRGTGSGANVLTF

length: 15
J: TRBJ2-7
V: TRBV10-3
D: TRBD2
size: NA
DNA: TGTGCCATCAGCCATGGACTAGCGGATACCTACGAGCAGTACTTC
CDR3: CAISHGLADTYEQYF

length: 16
J: TRBJ2-7
V: TRBV4-1
D: TRBD1
size: few
DNA: TGCGCCAGCAGCCAAGGGGGGACAGGGAGAACATACGAGCAGTACTTC
CDR3: CASSQGGTGRTYEQYF

length: 16
J: TRBJ2-5
V: TRBV5-1
D: NA
size: NA
DNA: TGCGCCAGCAATCCGGGTCATGGCGGGGTGGGAGAGACCCAGTACTTC
CDR3: CASNPGHGGVGETQYF

length: 12
J: TRBJ2-5
V: TRBV29-1
D: TRBD1
size: NA
DNA: TGCATTATAGGGGGCGGAATGGAGACCCAGTACTTC
CDR3: CIIGGGMETQYF

length: 15
J: TRBJ1-5
V: TRBV19
D: NA
size: NA
DNA: TGTGCCAGTAGTATAGTGGACATTAGCAATCAGCCCCAGCATTTT
CDR3: CASSIVDISNQPQHF

length: 14
J: TRBJ1-2
V: TRBV9
D: NA
size: once
DNA: TGTGCCAGCAGCGTAGGACTACAGAGCTATGGCTACACCTTC
CDR3: CASSVGLQSYGYTF

length: 13
J: TRBJ2-1
V: TRBV5-4
D: NA
size: NA
DNA: TGTGCCAGCAGCATAGCGAGATACAATGAGCAGTTCTTC
CDR3: CASSIARYNEQFF

length: 14
J: TRBJ2-2
V: TRBV6-4
D: TRBD2
size: NA
DNA: TGTGCCACGAAATCTAGCGGGGGGTCCGGGGAGCTGTTTTTT
CDR3: CATKSSGGSGELFF

length: 15
J: TRBJ2-5
V: TRBV2
D: TRBD2
size: NA
DNA: TGTGCCAGCCTTCTGTCGGGGGGATCGCAAGAGACCCAGTACTTC
CDR3: CASLLSGGSQETQYF

length: 15
J: TRBJ2-7
V: TRBV7-8
D: NA
size: NA
DNA: TGTGCCAGCAGCTTAACAATCAAGGGGATCCACGAGCAGTACTTC
CDR3: CASSLTIKGIHEQYF

length: 16
J: TRBJ2-2
V: TRBV7-3
D: TRBD1
size: NA
DNA: TGTGCCAGCAGCTCGGGGACAGGGGGCGAAACCGGGGAGCTGTTTTTT
CDR3: CASSSGTGGETGELFF

length: 17
J: TRBJ2-2
V: TRBV5-1
D: TRBD1
size: NA
DNA: TGCGCCAGCAGCCCGACTCCAGGGGGCAGTCACACCGGGGAGCTGTTTTTT
CDR3: CASSPTPGGSHTGELFF

length: 16
J: TRBJ2-7
V: TRBV6-9
D: NA
size: NA
DNA: TGTGCCAGCAGATATGAGGAGGGATCCCCCGGTCGCGAGCAGTACTTC
CDR3: CASRYEEGSPGREQYF

length: 14
J: TRBJ2-3
V: TRBV18
D: NA
size: NA
DNA: TGTGCCAGCTCACCAAATAAGCTTCCAGATACGCAGTATTTT
CDR3: CASSPNKLPDTQYF

length: 15
J: TRBJ1-1
V: TRBV7-8
D: NA
size: NA
DNA: TGTGCCAGCAGCTTAGCGGAATACAGGGCTGATGAAGCTTTCTTT
CDR3: CASSLAEYRADEAFF

length: 15
J: TRBJ1-1
V: TRBV7-8
D: TRBD1
size: NA
DNA: TGTGCCAGCAGCTTAGACGGCAGGGGGTGGATCCGGGCTTTCTTT
CDR3: CASSLDGRGWIRAFF

length: 16
J: TRBJ1-2
V: TRBV19
D: TRBD1
size: NA
DNA: TGTGCCAGTAGTACGATCCCGGGACAGGGAGGGTATGGCTACACCTTC
CDR3: CASSTIPGQGGYGYTF

length: 17
J: TRBJ1-5
V: TRBV7-2
D: NA
size: NA
DNA: TGTGCCAGCAGCTTAGGCGGTCGGTCGTATAGCAATCAGCCCCAGCATTTT
CDR3: CASSLGGRSYSNQPQHF

length: 16
J: TRBJ2-5
V: TRBV5-6
D: TRBD1
size: once
DNA: TGTGCCAGCAGCTTTACGACAGGGGGCATCCAAGAGACCCAGTACTTC
CDR3: CASSFTTGGIQETQYF

length: 15
J: TRBJ2-1
V: TRBV6-5
D: TRBD2
size: few
DNA: TGTGCCAGCAGTTTCACTAGCGGGGGGGCCCATGAGCAGTTCTTC
CDR3: CASSFTSGGAHEQFF

length: 16
J: TRBJ2-2
V: TRBV5-4
D: TRBD2
size: NA
DNA: TGTGCCAGCAGAGACTTGGCTAGCGGGGACACCGGGGAGCTGTTTTTT
CDR3: CASRDLASGDTGELFF

length: 18
J: TRBJ2-1
V: TRBV19
D: TRBD2
size: NA
DNA: TGTGCCAGTATGTCCCGGCGGCAGGACGGTACCGGGACTAGAATTCAGTTCTTC
CDR3: CASMSRRQDGTGTRIQFF

length: 16
J: TRBJ2-2
V: TRBV7-3
D: TRBD1
size: NA
DNA: TGTGCCAGCAGCTTTTTCGGTACAGGGGTGCTTTGGGAGCTGTTTTTT
CDR3: CASSFFGTGVLWELFF